This entry is about one T cell receptor (beta chain). Its antigen is not identified. This sample was taken from a study of T cells after yellow fever vaccination. Regarding the study as a whole: Peak timing came faster in the weaker secondary response, day 5 versus 15. Some clonotypes, a small share, were shared between CD4 and CD8 compartments. Booster samples showed a return of most primary-vaccination clones (roughly 96% CD4, approximately 88% CD8).

TCRdb used MiXCR to reprocess the 5' RACE reads, holding one entry per CDR3 protein. The sample lists approximately 550,000 distinct CDR3 sequences, approximately 13% occurring once. Sequences were derived from PBMCs, sampled on the day of the yellow fever booster vaccination. This clonotype was obtained from a man aged 25 to 45 who received the YFV17D yellow fever vaccine.

The CDR3 region is CASSLLGAGNTIYF. Here the CDR3 DNA reads TGTGCCAGCAGCTTGCTGGGGGCTGGAAACACCATATATTTT. J is TRBJ1-3 and V is TRBV7-2; tentative D call: TRBD1 (5 bases). From germline, CDR1 is SGHTA and CDR2 FQGNSA. The CDR3 covers 14 residues. The germline V and J ends were trimmed by 3 bases and 2 bases, with 8 bases remaining between them.